This T cell receptor (beta chain) is from a study of cytomegalovirus exposure and HLA in healthy donors. Study in general: A data release that came early held some 84 million unique TCRs from HLA-typed donors.

CDR3 size: 15 residues. Germline V lookup: CDR1 MDHEN, CDR2 SYDVKM. The study ran its PCR with 60 Vbeta and 13 Jbeta primers. Clones were sequenced by immunoSEQ multiplex PCR, and TCRdb holds only the in-frame ones, with some missing. The table has more than 95,000 clones, approximately 69% seen once. Findings of the study overall: In vitro checks showed that three CMV-associated chains really do target CMV antigens. Researchers catalogued under 200 TCR beta chains as cytomegalovirus-associated. Being indistinguishable, some V segments were excluded, TRBV6-2 and TRBV6-3 among them.

On this clone: Its specificity is not known. A read error may produce the germline difference seen at one junction end. This sample also contains other DNA sequences that code for the same CDR3.

J is TRBJ2-1 and V is TRBV28, with 12 bases that match TRBD2. This TCR was recovered from a man in his thirties or forties in good health and CMV-seronegative. The source material was PBMCs. CDR3 nucleotides: TGTGCCAGCAGTTCCCGACTAGCGGGAGCGAATGAACAGTTCTTC. It translates to CASSSRLAGANEQFF.